This T cell receptor beta chain was retrieved from a study of T cells in Graves' hyperthyroidism and ophthalmopathy. Study observations and caveats: Peripheral blood also featured most of the thyroid clonotypes expanded above 0.001. The authors' 13 V-J model separated ophthalmopathy from stable hyperthyroidism.

Template material for amplifying TCR beta CDR3 regions consisted of RNA transcripts. The HTBI primer set served for first-round RT-PCR of the TCR CDR3. TCRdb called the multiplex PCR reads again in MiXCR, with one record for every CDR3 protein. The table lists under 700,000 distinct CDR3 sequences, approximately 15% of them singletons, with about 20% in the top ten. V lost 2 bases and J lost 4, with 8 bases in between. CDR1 is MRHNA and CDR2 is SNTAGT in the germline V gene. The CDR3 has 13 residues. Many counts were recorded for this clonotype. Its antigen is currently unknown. The chain uses TRBV6-4 and TRBJ1-1; D remains ambiguous. This sequence originates from a young woman with Graves' hyperthyroidism. Sequenced input: blood. CDR3 sequence: CASSDGRGTEAFF. CDR3 DNA: TGTGCCAGCAGTGACGGGCGGGGCACTGAAGCTTTCTTT.